The next 22 T cell receptor beta chains were all read from a single sample in a study of identifying expanded T cells in peripheral blood. Profiling relied on immunoSEQ multiplex PCR, and the TCRdb table lists in-frame clones only, not all of them. This sample has about 90,000 clones, with roughly 88% found just once. The sequenced material came from blood. The source is a person aged 18 to 70 in good health.

The chain uses TRBV13 and TRBJ1-6, with 8 bases fitting TRBD1. Per the germline V gene, CDR1 is PRHDT and CDR2 is FYEKMQ (reference sequence). Trimming at V came to 5 bases and at J to 9 bases, leaving 6 bases not matched to a gene. The CDR3 spans 14 residues. In DNA, the CDR3 is TGTGCCAGCAGCCACGGACAGGGCTCTTCACCCCTCCACTTT. It codes for CASSHGQGSSPLHF.

The V and J genes are TRBV5-1 and TRBJ1-4; a weak D match, TRBD1 (6 bases). The germline V and J ends were trimmed by 0 bases and 6 bases, with 12 bases remaining between them. CDR1 and CDR2 from the germline V gene are SGHRS and YFSETQ. CDR3 size: 15 residues. CDR3 nucleotides: TGCGCCAGCAGCTTGGCCGAACAGGGATATGAAAAACTGTTTTTT. It yields the protein CASSLAEQGYEKLFF. The full variable domain, in which reference TRBV5-1 and TRBJ1-4 provide the parts outside the CDR3, is KAGVTQTPRYLIKTRGQQVTLSCSPISGHRSVSWYQQTPGQGLQFLFEYFSETQRNKGNFPGRFSGRQFSNSRSEMNVSTLELGDSALYLCASSLAEQGYEKLFFGSGTQLSVL.

The genes are TRBV5-4 and TRBJ2-2; perhaps TRBD2 as D (7 bases). V was pared by 4 bases and J by 6 bases, with 19 bases between. Germline V gene data show CDR1 as SGHNT and CDR2 as YYREEE (reference sequence). The CDR3 is 16 residues long. Here the CDR3 reads CASSPGGGGRAGELFF. The CDR3 DNA reads TGTGCCAGCAGCCCCGGAGGGGGGGGCCGCGCCGGGGAGCTGTTTTTT. The whole variable domain, filled in from reference TRBV5-4 and TRBJ2-2, reads ETGVTQSPTHLIKTRGQQVTLRCSSQSGHNTVSWYQQALGQGPQFIFQYYREEENGRGNFPPRFSGLQFPNYSSELNVNALELDDSALYLCASSPGGGGRAGELFFGEGSRLTVL.

The CDR3 DNA sequence: TGTGCCAGCAGCGTGAACCCACAGGGGAGCAATCAGCCCCAGCATTTT. The encoded protein is CASSVNPQGSNQPQHF. J is TRBJ1-5 and V is TRBV5-5, with 7 bases aligning to TRBD1. V dropped 4 bases and J dropped 1; count of bases not matched to a gene: 8. The CDR3 runs to 16 residues. CDR1 and CDR2 from the germline V gene are SGHKS and YYEKEE (reference sequence).

The CDR3 protein is CASTWVRQCFRDEQLGQYF. CDR3 coding DNA: TGTGCCAGTACGTGGGTCCGACAATGTTTCCGGGATGAGCAGTTGGGTCAGTATTTT. The chain has TRBV19 and TRBJ2-3; tentatively, D is TRBD2 (5 bases). CDR3 length equals 19 residues. Germline loops: CDR1 LNHDA, CDR2 SQIVND (reference sequence). V was pared by 7 bases and J by 12 bases, with 38 bases between.

The V and J genes are TRBV18 and TRBJ2-7; D is tentatively TRBD1 or TRBD2 (5 bases each). The CDR3 loop spans 14 amino acids. From germline, CDR1 is KGHSH and CDR2 LQKENI. V lost 3 bases and J 6 bases, leaving 15 bases between the germline ends. In DNA form, the CDR3 reads TGTGCCAGCTCACCGGGGCAGGCGGGTCGCGAGCAGTACTTC. It encodes CASSPGQAGREQYF.

This clone came up once. This sequence joins TRBV19 and TRBJ2-3, with 12 bases fitting TRBD2. The germline V gene encodes CDR1 LNHDA and CDR2 SQIVND (reference sequence). Trimming took 6 bases from V and 4 from J; bases not matched to a gene: 5. This CDR3 is 15 amino acids long. CDR3 coding DNA: TGTGCCAGTAGATCTAGCGGGGGGGCCGCAGATACGCAGTATTTT. Translated, it gives CASRSSGGAADTQYF.

The J gene is TRBJ1-2, the V gene TRBV2; a possible D gene is TRBD1 (6 bases). Germline CDR1 and CDR2: SNHLY and FYNNEI. The length of the CDR3 is 13 residues. V lost 1 base, J lost 4 bases, and 7 bases lay in between. CDR3 residues: CASSEEQGYGYTF. The CDR3 DNA is TGTGCCAGCAGTGAAGAACAGGGCTATGGCTACACCTTC.

The chain links TRBV6-5 to TRBJ1-2; tentatively, D is TRBD1 (6 bases). V lost 5 bases and J lost 5, with 15 bases in between. Germline V gives CDR1 MNHEY, CDR2 SVGAGI. The CDR3 runs to 14 residues. Written as DNA, the CDR3 is TGTGCCAGCAGTCCTGGACAGAGGATATATGGCTACACCTTC. Its protein is CASSPGQRIYGYTF.

This clone has just one count. The V and J genes are TRBV5-1 and TRBJ1-1; D gene unclear. V lost 0 bases, J lost 1 base, and 7 bases lay in between. The CDR3 is 14 amino acids. Germline CDR1 reads SGHRS; CDR2 reads YFSETQ. CDR3: CASSLVTENTEAFF. The CDR3 DNA follows: TGCGCCAGCAGCTTGGTAACGGAGAACACTGAAGCTTTCTTT. The variable domain in full, with the rest retrieved from reference TRBV5-1 and TRBJ1-1, is KAGVTQTPRYLIKTRGQQVTLSCSPISGHRSVSWYQQTPGQGLQFLFEYFSETQRNKGNFPGRFSGRQFSNSRSEMNVSTLELGDSALYLCASSLVTENTEAFFGQGTRLTVV.

The rearrangement joins TRBV10-3 to TRBJ2-2, with 15 bases that match TRBD2. Germline CDR1 reads ENHRY; CDR2 reads SYGVKD. This CDR3 is 15 amino acids long. V shed 4 bases and J 6 bases; nucleotides not matched to a gene: 0. Written as DNA, the CDR3 is TGTGCCATCAGTGGGACTAGCGGGAGGGCCGGGGAGCTGTTTTTT. Its translation: CAISGTSGRAGELFF.

The gene calls are TRBV7-3 and TRBJ2-3; 13 bases fit TRBD2. Germline V CDR1 and CDR2: SGHTA, FQGTGA. The J segment lost 2 bases and the V segment lost 0 bases, leaving 2 bases of the junction unmatched. There are 17 residues in the CDR3. The CDR3 reads CASSLTGTSGNTDTQYF. The CDR3 DNA sequence: TGTGCCAGCAGCTTAACCGGGACTAGCGGGAACACAGATACGCAGTATTTT.

This chain links TRBV5-1 with TRBJ1-3; TRBD1 might be the D (5 bases). Trimming removed 2 bases at V and 1 base at J, with 7 bases between. CDR1 SGHRS and CDR2 YFSETQ come from the germline V gene. This CDR3 spans 14 amino acids. In nucleotides, the CDR3 is TGCGCCAGCAGCTTTTCAGGGTCTGGAAACACCATATATTTT. It yields the protein CASSFSGSGNTIYF.

The chain recombines TRBV19 with TRBJ1-6, with unresolved D. The germline CDR1 and CDR2 sequences are LNHDA and SQIVND (reference sequence). V was pared by 5 bases and J by 7 bases, with 12 bases between. The CDR3 runs to 14 residues. CDR3 nucleotides: TGTGCCAGTAGTCTAACCGAGGGCAATTCACCCCTCCACTTT. This encodes CASSLTEGNSPLHF.

This chain uses TRBV9 with TRBJ1-2; maybe TRBD1 (5 bases). V was pared by 3 bases and J by 6 bases, with 15 bases between. The CDR3 is 14 amino acids. Germline V CDR1 and CDR2: SGDLS, YYNGEE. This chain's CDR3 is CASSAQTGLDGYTF. Here the CDR3 DNA reads TGTGCCAGCAGCGCTCAAACAGGTTTGGATGGCTACACCTTC.

The V gene is TRBV14, the J gene TRBJ2-5; D not certain. CDR1 and CDR2 (germline): SGHDN, FVKESK. The V gene lost 2 bases and the J gene lost 4 bases, with 5 bases spanning the gap. The CDR3 runs to 12 residues. In DNA form, the CDR3 reads TGTGCCAGCAGCCAACAAAGAGAGACCCAGTACTTC. Translation gives CASSQQRETQYF. The whole variable domain, remainder taken from reference TRBV14 and TRBJ2-5, is EAGVTQFPSHSVIEKGQTVTLRCDPISGHDNLYWYRRVMGKEIKFLLHFVKESKQDESGMPNNRFLAERTGGTYSTLKVQPAELEDSGVYFCASSQQRETQYFGPGTRLLVL.

The chain employs TRBV6-1 and TRBJ2-6; no definite D call. Germline-derived CDR1 and CDR2 are MNHNS and SASEGT. The CDR3 consists of 17 residues. Trimming removed 4 bases from V and 0 bases from J, with 13 bases in between. Here the CDR3 reads CASSGQRFLSGANVLTF. CDR3 coding DNA: TGTGCCAGCAGTGGCCAGAGATTTCTCTCTGGGGCCAACGTCCTGACTTTC.

This chain connects TRBV7-2 to TRBJ1-2; 7 bases are shared with TRBD1. Germline CDR1 reads SGHTA; CDR2 reads FQGNSA. V shed 4 bases, J shed 0 bases, and the junction held 5 bases outside the gene matches. The CDR3 has 15 amino acids. The CDR3 here is CASSSAGTANYGYTF. The CDR3 DNA reads as TGTGCCAGCAGCTCAGCCGGGACAGCTAACTATGGCTACACCTTC.

In its sample, this clone was seen once. The chain employs TRBV5-1 and TRBJ2-5; TRBD2 might be the D (6 bases). Germline V lookup: CDR1 SGHRS, CDR2 YFSETQ. The V end was cut by 0 bases, the J end by 5 bases, with 11 bases between. This CDR3 is built from 14 residues. The CDR3 bases are TGCGCCAGCAGCTTGGGATCGGAGGGGGAGACCCAGTACTTC. It codes for CASSLGSEGETQYF.

The table lists this clone with a count of one. The CDR3 nucleotides read TGTGCCAGCAGTGTCGGGACAGGTGATTACGAGCAGTACTTC. Translated: CASSVGTGDYEQYF. The chain is built from TRBV2 and TRBJ2-7; 8 positions agree with TRBD1. The junction had 6 bases not matched to a gene; V was cut back by 4 bases and J by 4 bases. CDR1 is SNHLY and CDR2 is FYNNEI in the germline V gene. This CDR3 region has 14 residues.

This chain connects TRBV18 to TRBJ2-1, with 8 nucleotides matching TRBD2. The CDR3 has 16 amino acids. Germline-derived CDR1 and CDR2 are KGHSH and LQKENI. V dropped 3 bases and J dropped 3; count of bases not matched to a gene: 7. The CDR3 region has the DNA TGTGCCAGCTCACCCCAAAGCGGGAGTAACTACAATGAGCAGTTCTTC. Translated, it gives CASSPQSGSNYNEQFF.

The J gene is TRBJ1-4, the V gene TRBV6-5; D unresolved. Per the germline V gene, CDR1 is MNHEY and CDR2 is SVGAGI. The CDR3 spans 15 residues. V was cut by 1 base and J by 8 bases, with 14 bases left in between. The CDR3 region is CASSYWPAKGEKLFF. CDR3 bases: TGTGCCAGCAGTTACTGGCCCGCTAAAGGGGAAAAACTGTTTTTT.